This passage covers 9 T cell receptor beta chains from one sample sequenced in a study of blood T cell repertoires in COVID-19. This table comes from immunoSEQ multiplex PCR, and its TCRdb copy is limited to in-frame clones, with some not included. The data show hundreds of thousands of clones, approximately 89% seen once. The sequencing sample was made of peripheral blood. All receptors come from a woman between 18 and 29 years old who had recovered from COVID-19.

The CDR3 spells CAAARRGYNEQFF. CDR3 coding DNA: TGTGCCGCAGCCCGGCGGGGATACAATGAGCAGTTCTTC. The chain carries TRBV7-6 and TRBJ2-1, with D possibly TRBD2 on 6 matching bases. CDR3 length: 13 amino acids. Germline V gives CDR1 SGHVS, CDR2 FNYEAQ. Trimming pared 11 bases from V and 4 bases from J, leaving 15 bases between.

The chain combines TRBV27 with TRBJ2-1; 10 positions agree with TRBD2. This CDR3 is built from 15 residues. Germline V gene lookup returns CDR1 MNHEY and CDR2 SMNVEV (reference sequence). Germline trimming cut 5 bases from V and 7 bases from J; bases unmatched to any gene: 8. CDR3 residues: CASSPGTSVGNEQFF. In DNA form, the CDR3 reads TGTGCCAGCAGTCCCGGGACTAGCGTAGGTAATGAGCAGTTCTTC.

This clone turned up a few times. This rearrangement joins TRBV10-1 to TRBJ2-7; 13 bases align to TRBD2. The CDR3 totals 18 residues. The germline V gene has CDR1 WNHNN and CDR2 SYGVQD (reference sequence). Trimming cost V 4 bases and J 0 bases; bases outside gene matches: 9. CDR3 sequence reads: CASSVVVTSGRDSYEQYV. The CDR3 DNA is TGCGCCAGCAGTGTAGTCGTCACTAGCGGGAGGGACTCCTACGAGCAGTACGTC.

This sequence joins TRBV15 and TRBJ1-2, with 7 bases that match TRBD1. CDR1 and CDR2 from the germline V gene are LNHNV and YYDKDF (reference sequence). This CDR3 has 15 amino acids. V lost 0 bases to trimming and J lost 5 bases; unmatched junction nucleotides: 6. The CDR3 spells CATSREKGAGYGYTF. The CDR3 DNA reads TGTGCCACCAGCAGAGAGAAGGGGGCGGGGTATGGCTACACCTTC.

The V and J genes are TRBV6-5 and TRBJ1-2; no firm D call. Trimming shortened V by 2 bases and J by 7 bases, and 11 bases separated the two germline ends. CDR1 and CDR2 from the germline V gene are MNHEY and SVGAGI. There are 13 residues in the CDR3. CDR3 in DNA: TGTGCCAGCAGTTACGGGCAGCTTGCTGGCTACACCTTC. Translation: CASSYGQLAGYTF.

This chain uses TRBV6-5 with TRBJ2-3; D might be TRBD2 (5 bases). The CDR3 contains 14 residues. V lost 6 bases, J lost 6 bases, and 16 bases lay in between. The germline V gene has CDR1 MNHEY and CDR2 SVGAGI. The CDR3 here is CASRTGSRGDTQYF. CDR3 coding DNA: TGTGCCAGCAGGACCGGGTCCAGAGGGGATACGCAGTATTTT.

This CDR3 is CASSLVVDEQYV. The CDR3 bases are TGTGCCAGCAGCCTAGTGGTGGACGAGCAGTACGTC. The chain is built from TRBV27 and TRBJ2-7; D is ambiguous. V was pared by 6 bases and J by 5 bases, with 11 bases between. There are 12 residues in the CDR3. CDR1 and CDR2 from the germline V gene are MNHEY and SMNVEV (reference sequence).

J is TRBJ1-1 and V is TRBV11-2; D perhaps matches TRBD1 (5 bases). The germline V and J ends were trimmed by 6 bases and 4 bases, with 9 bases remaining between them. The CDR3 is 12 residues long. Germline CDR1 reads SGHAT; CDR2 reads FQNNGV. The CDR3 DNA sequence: TGTGCCAGCAGAAACCAGGGCACTGAAGCTTTCTTT. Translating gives CASRNQGTEAFF.

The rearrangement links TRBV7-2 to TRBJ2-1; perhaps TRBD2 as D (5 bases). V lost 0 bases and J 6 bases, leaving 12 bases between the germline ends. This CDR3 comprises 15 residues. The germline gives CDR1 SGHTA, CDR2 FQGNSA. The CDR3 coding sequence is TGTGCCAGCAGCTTAGCGGGAAGAGGGTCCAATGAGCAGTTCTTC. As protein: CASSLAGRGSNEQFF.